The T cell receptor beta chain described here comes from a study of T cells in Graves' hyperthyroidism and ophthalmopathy. Whole-study results and caveats: Most clonotypes that expanded in the thyroid above 0.001 also showed up in blood.

Germline CDR1 reads SGHNT; CDR2 reads YENEEA. Trimming removed 6 bases at V and 0 bases at J, with 8 bases between. This CDR3 is 14 amino acids long. A word on this clonotype: Antigen specificity is unknown.

Amplified regions were TCR beta CDR3 sequences from RNA transcripts. Primed by the HTBI set, a first-round RT-PCR was run on the TCR CDR3. Using its own MiXCR run on the multiplex PCR reads, TCRdb lists one record per CDR3 protein. The data contain hundreds of thousands of distinct CDR3 sequences, roughly 40% of them singletons. Diagnosis of hyperthyroidism was new in patients aged 18 to 65, and its duration was under 2 months. The source material was blood. The receptor comes from a man aged 18 to 30 with Graves' hyperthyroidism. The rearrangement joins TRBV11-3 to TRBJ2-2, with no clear D. CDR3: CASSPFANTGELFF. Here the CDR3 DNA reads TGTGCCAGCAGTCCCTTCGCGAACACCGGGGAGCTGTTTTTT. Supplemented by reference TRBV11-3 and TRBJ2-2, the full variable domain reads EAGVVQSPRYKIIEKKQPVAFWCNPISGHNTLYWYLQNLGQGPELLIRYENEEAVDDSQLPKDRFSAERLKGVDSTLKIQPAELGDSAVYLCASSPFANTGELFFGEGSRLTVL.